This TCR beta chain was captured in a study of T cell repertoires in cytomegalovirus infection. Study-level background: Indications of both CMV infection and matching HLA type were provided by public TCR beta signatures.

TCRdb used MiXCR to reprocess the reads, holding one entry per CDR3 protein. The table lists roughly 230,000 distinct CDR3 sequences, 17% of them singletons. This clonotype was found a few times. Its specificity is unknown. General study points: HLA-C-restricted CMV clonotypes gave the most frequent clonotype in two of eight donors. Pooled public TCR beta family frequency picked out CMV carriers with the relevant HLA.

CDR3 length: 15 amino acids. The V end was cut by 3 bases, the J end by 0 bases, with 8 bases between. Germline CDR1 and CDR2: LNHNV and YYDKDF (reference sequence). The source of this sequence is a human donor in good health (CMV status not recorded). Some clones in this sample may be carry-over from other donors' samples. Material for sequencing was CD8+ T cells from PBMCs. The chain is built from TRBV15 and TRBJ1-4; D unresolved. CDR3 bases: TGTGCCACCAGCAGCTACGCTGCAACTAATGAAAAACTGTTTTTT. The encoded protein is CATSSYAATNEKLFF.